This T cell receptor (beta chain) derives from a study of blood T cell repertoires in COVID-19. Whole-study context: T cells, B-cell-depleted T cells, or PBMCs supplied cDNA or gDNA.

Participant reports of clinical history set cohort assignment. The repertoire was sequenced with immunoSEQ multiplex PCR; TCRdb's copy has only in-frame clones and lacks some. The sample has more than 300,000 clones; roughly four fifths are singletons. The source of this sequence is a woman in her forties or fifties who had recovered from COVID-19. The sample consisted of PBMCs or T cells enriched from blood (not recorded which).

This CDR3 reads CSVELSNEQFF. The CDR3 DNA follows: TGCAGCGTTGAACTAAGCAATGAGCAGTTCTTC. The chain is built from TRBV29-1 and TRBJ2-1; no clear D. The CDR3 sequence is 11 residues long. From germline, CDR1 is SQVTM and CDR2 ANQGSEA. Trimming took off 2 bases at V and 6 bases at J, with 5 bases between the two ends.